Listed below are T cell receptor beta chains from one sample, sequenced in a study of blood T cell repertoires in COVID-19. Clones were sequenced by immunoSEQ multiplex PCR, and TCRdb holds only the in-frame ones, with some missing. The table has more than 150,000 clones, less than 90% seen once. Sequenced input: PBMCs or T cells enriched from blood (not recorded which). The receptors shown here come from a woman aged 50 to 60 who had recovered from COVID-19. Both conserved end residues are part of each CDR3. Where a row states a size, it is once, few, many or the class of an expanded clone; other rows omit it.

cdr3_aa | clone_size | v_call
CASSLLGQGRTEAFF | - | TRBV14
CASSDEQGNYGYTF | - | TRBV19
CASSQVTGIDEKLFF | few | TRBV4-1
CASRGQYNEQFF | once | TRBV2
CASSLFLGGGSADTQYF | - | TRBV28
CASSPRALGRIEAFF | - | TRBV28
CASSQDNGHQFF | - | TRBV4-1
CASSQDMGGRSRNEQFF | - | TRBV3-1/TRBV3-2
CASSRDLQGGAFF | - | TRBV5-4
CASSFVAGNTGELFF | - | TRBV5-1
CASSPTPQGYGYTF | - | TRBV18
CASSPGPTGGGLGNTEAFF | - | TRBV5-4
CASSIGSGGYGYTF | - | TRBV19
CASSRSGQGGPPLHF | once | TRBV18
CSVEGLAGATDTQYF | - | TRBV29-1
CASSSSVTYEQYF | - | TRBV5-4
CASSSRGQGNEQYF | - | TRBV7-2
CASSPVATGGNQPQHF | - | TRBV27
CASSLSRPGYSNTGELFF | - | TRBV7-3
CASSEVLTGRNGYTF | - | TRBV2
CASSQETGNTEAFF | few | TRBV9
CAISAAGINQPQHF | - | TRBV10-3
CASSLGFGRGSSGELFF | once | TRBV7-2
CASRHSGGNGYTF | - | TRBV6-4